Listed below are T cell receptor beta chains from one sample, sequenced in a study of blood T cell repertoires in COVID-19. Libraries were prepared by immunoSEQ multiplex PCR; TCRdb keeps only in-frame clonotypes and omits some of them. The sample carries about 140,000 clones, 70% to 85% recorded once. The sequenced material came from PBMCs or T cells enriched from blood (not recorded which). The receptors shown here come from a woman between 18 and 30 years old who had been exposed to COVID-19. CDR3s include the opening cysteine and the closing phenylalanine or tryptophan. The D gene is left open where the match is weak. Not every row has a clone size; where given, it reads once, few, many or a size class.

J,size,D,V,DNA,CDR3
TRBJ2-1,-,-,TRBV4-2,TGTGCCAGCACCCGGACAGGAGGGTACAATGAGCAGTTCTTC,CASTRTGGYNEQFF
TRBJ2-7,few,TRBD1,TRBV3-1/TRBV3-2,TGTGCCAGCAGCCCGGGACAGGGACCTTACGAGCAGTACTTC,CASSPGQGPYEQYF
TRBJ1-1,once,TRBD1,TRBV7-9,TGTGCCAGCAGCGCCAGGGACAGGGGGCATAGGGCCTCCCTTGAAGCTTTCTTT,CASSARDRGHRASLEAFF
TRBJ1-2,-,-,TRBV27,TGTGCCAGCAGTTTATCGGCAGGGGCGAACTATGGCTACACCTTC,CASSLSAGANYGYTF
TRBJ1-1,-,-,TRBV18,TGTGCCAGCTCACCACAGGGGGACACTGAAGCTTTCTTT,CASSPQGDTEAFF
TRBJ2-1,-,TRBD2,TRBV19,TGTGCCAGTAGTACCGGGACTACCTACAATGAGCAGTTCTTC,CASSTGTTYNEQFF
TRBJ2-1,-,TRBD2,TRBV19,TGTGCCAGTAGTCTTAGCGGGAGGAGGAATGAGCAGTTCTTC,CASSLSGRRNEQFF
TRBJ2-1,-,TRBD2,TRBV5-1,TGCGCCAGCAGCTTGGCCCCGGGACTAGCGGGGGCAAATGAGCAGTTCTTC,CASSLAPGLAGANEQFF
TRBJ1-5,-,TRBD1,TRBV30,TGTGCCTGGAAGGGACAGGGCAATCAGCCCCAGCATTTT,CAWKGQGNQPQHF
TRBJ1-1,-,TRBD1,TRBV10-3,TGTGCCATCAGCGGCCGGGACAGGGCGAACACTGAAGCTTTCTTT,CAISGRDRANTEAFF
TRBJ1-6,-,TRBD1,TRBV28,TGTGCCAGCAGTCTACGAGGGGGCGTGAGGTCACCCCTCCACTTT,CASSLRGGVRSPLHF
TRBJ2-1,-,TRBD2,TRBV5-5,TGTGCCAGCAGCTTGGGGGACTACTACAATGAGCAGTTCTTC,CASSLGDYYNEQFF
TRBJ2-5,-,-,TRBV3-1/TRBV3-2,TGTGCCAGCAGCTCCGGGAAAAGGCCGCAAGAGACCCAGTACTTC,CASSSGKRPQETQYF
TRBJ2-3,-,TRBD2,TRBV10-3,TGTGCCATCAGTCTGAGCGGGAGTGGCACAGATACGCAGTATTTT,CAISLSGSGTDTQYF
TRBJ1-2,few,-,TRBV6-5,TGTGCCAGCAGTCCCTGGACATCATCATATGGCTACACCTTC,CASSPWTSSYGYTF
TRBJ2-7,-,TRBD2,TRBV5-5,TGTGCCAGCAGCTTGGCCGGGGGGAGGACCTACGAGCAGTACTTC,CASSLAGGRTYEQYF
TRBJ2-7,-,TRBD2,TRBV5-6,TGTGCCAGCAGCCTACTATTAGGACTAGCGGGGGAACCCTACGAGCAGTACTTC,CASSLLLGLAGEPYEQYF
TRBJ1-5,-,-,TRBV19,TGTGCCAGTAGTATAGTGCGGTCCGGTGGTCAGCCCCAGCATTTT,CASSIVRSGGQPQHF
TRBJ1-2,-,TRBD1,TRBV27,TGTGCCAGCAGTTGGGCAGGGGGAAACTATGGCTACACCTTC,CASSWAGGNYGYTF
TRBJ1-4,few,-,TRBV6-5,TGTGCCAGCAGTCCGACAGCAACTAATGAAAAACTGTTTTTT,CASSPTATNEKLFF
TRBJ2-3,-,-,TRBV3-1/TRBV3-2,TGTGCCAGCAGCCAAGTCTACTCAGTCTCCATTTCGGGGGTGGAGGGCACAGATACGCAGTATTTT,CASSQVYSVSISGVEGTDTQYF
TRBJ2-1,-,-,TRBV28,TGTGCCAGCAGTTTAGGGGGGATCTCCTACAATGAGCAGTTCTTC,CASSLGGISYNEQFF
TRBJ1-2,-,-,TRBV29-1,TGCAGCGTTGTGGTTGGCCTGGGCTACACCTTC,CSVVVGLGYTF
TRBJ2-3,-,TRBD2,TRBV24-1,TGTGCCACCGGGGGGGGTTTGGGCACAGATACGCAGTATTTT,CATGGGLGTDTQYF
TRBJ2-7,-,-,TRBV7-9,TGTGCCAGCAGCTTAGCAGGGGCCCCCGAGCAGTACTTC,CASSLAGAPEQYF
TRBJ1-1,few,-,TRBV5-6,TGTGCCAGCAGCCCCGGGGGGGGATGGGGCACTGAAGCTTTCTTT,CASSPGGGWGTEAFF
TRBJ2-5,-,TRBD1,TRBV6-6,TGTGCCAGCAGCCGCCCGGACAGGCCTCCGGAGACCCAGTACTTC,CASSRPDRPPETQYF
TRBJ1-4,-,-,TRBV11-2,TGTGCCAGCAGCCCCCGGACGGGGAATGAAAAACTGTTTTTT,CASSPRTGNEKLFF
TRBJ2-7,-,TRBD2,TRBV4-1,TGCGCCAGCAGCCAGACTAGCGGACTCCCTCCGATTACCTACGAGCAGTACTTC,CASSQTSGLPPITYEQYF
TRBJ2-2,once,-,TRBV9,TGTGCCAGCAGCGGTACAGGGAGTTTCACCGGGGAGCTGTTTTTT,CASSGTGSFTGELFF
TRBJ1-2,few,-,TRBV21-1,TGTGCCAGCAGCAGGGCATTGCGAGGGCAGCCTCAGAACTATGGCTACACCTTC,CASSRALRGQPQNYGYTF
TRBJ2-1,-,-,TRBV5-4,TGTGCCAGCAGCTTGGCAGCGGCCATGTACAATGAGCAGTTCTTC,CASSLAAAMYNEQFF
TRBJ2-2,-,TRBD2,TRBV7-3,TGTGCTAGCAGCTTCGGACTAGCGGGAGGGGCCGGGGAGCTGTTTTTT,CASSFGLAGGAGELFF
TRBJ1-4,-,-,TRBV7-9,TGTGCCAGCAGCCACCACGGGGATGAAAAACTGTTTTTT,CASSHHGDEKLFF
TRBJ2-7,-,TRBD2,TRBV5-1,TGCGCCAGCAGCTTGGGGACTAGCGGGAGGCAAAGCTCCTACGAGCAGTACTTC,CASSLGTSGRQSSYEQYF
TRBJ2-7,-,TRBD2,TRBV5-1,TGCGCCAGCAGCCAGTGGACTAGCGGGATTTACGAGCAGTACTTC,CASSQWTSGIYEQYF
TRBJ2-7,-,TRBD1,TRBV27,TGTGCCAGCAGTCCCTGGACAGGGGACTTATACGAGCAGTACTTC,CASSPWTGDLYEQYF
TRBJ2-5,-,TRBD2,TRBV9,TGTGCCAGCAGCGGGCCTGGGGGGGGTGGTAGAGCCCAGTACTTC,CASSGPGGGGRAQYF
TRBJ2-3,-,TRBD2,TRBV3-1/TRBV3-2,TGTGCCAGCAGGGCGGGGAGGGGCATGAATACGCAGTATTTT,CASRAGRGMNTQYF